Below, one TCR beta chain is given with its context. Participant age was roughly 18 to 89 years, and participants resided in approximately 25 US areas. Clinical histories supplied by participants themselves formed the basis of cohort assignment. Sequenced by immunoSEQ multiplex PCR; TCRdb stores in-frame clones only, minus some. The sample has almost 250,000 clones; 65% to 90% are singletons. Germline CDR1 is SGHRS and CDR2 is YFSETQ. Trimming stripped 8 bases from V and 2 bases from J, with 22 bases between. This CDR3 is 17 amino acids long. These data are taken from a study of blood T cell repertoires in COVID-19. As for the study in general: Samples representing acute and convalescent COVID-19 were sourced from the United States, Italy and Spain.

The clonotype was recovered from a woman aged 45-65 years with acute COVID-19. The rearrangement uses TRBV5-1 and TRBJ1-4; maybe TRBD1 (5 bases). Sequencing was done on a sample of PBMCs or T cells enriched from blood (not recorded which). CDR3 nucleotide sequence: TGCGCCAGTGCACCCGTCTGGCCCAGACAGACTAATGAAAAACTGTTTTTT. Protein sequence: CASAPVWPRQTNEKLFF.